The 25 T cell receptor beta chains below come from one sample, sequenced in a study of T cells in Graves' hyperthyroidism and ophthalmopathy. Amplification of TCR beta CDR3 regions was performed using RNA transcripts as template. The HTBI primer set drove a first-round RT-PCR of the TCR CDR3. Using its own MiXCR run on the multiplex PCR reads, TCRdb lists one record per CDR3 protein. The table lists about 560,000 distinct CDR3 sequences, around 17% of them singletons. Sequencing was carried out using blood. The receptors here all came from a woman under 30 with Graves' hyperthyroidism.

This clonotype was seen many times. The chain links TRBV29-1 to TRBJ1-1, with D maybe TRBD1 (6 bases). The CDR3 sequence is 13 residues long. Deletions cut 3 bases from V and 4 bases from J, with 12 bases between. The V gene's germline CDR1 is SQVTM and CDR2 ANQGSEA. CDR3 coding DNA: TGCAGCGTTGACCTGACAGGAGCCACTGAAGCTTTCTTT. This codes for CSVDLTGATEAFF.

V usage is TRBV7-6 and J usage is TRBJ2-1, with TRBD2 matching 11 bases. CDR1 is SGHVS and CDR2 is FNYEAQ in the germline V gene. The CDR3 sequence is 17 residues long. V shed 5 bases, J shed 7 bases, and the junction held 13 bases outside the gene matches. CDR3 nucleotides: TGTGCCAGCAGCCTATATAGCGGGAGGGCCATTTATAATGAGCAGTTCTTC. Encoded protein: CASSLYSGRAIYNEQFF.

V and J are TRBV20-1 and TRBJ2-1; TRBD2 aligns across 8 bases. CDR3 length: 15 residues. Trimming removed 1 base from V and 3 bases from J; junction bases left unmatched: 5. The germline CDR1 and CDR2 sequences are DFQATT and SNEGSKA (reference sequence). CDR3: CSARVGTRGYNEQFF. CDR3 nucleotide sequence: TGCAGTGCTAGAGTCGGGACTAGGGGCTACAATGAGCAGTTCTTC.

This chain connects TRBV5-1 to TRBJ2-1, with D tentatively TRBD2 (6 bases). Trimming stripped 4 bases from V and 1 base from J, with 15 bases between. CDR1 and CDR2 (germline): SGHRS, YFSETQ. The length of the CDR3 is 16 residues. Here the CDR3 reads CASSQPAGRSYNEQFF. CDR3 in DNA: TGCGCCAGCAGCCAGCCAGCGGGCCGGTCCTACAATGAGCAGTTCTTC. Full variable domain (rest looked up from reference TRBV5-1 and TRBJ2-1): KAGVTQTPRYLIKTRGQQVTLSCSPISGHRSVSWYQQTPGQGLQFLFEYFSETQRNKGNFPGRFSGRQFSNSRSEMNVSTLELGDSALYLCASSQPAGRSYNEQFFGPGTRLTVL.

The chain joins TRBV10-3 to TRBJ2-1; no clear D gene. The CDR3 totals 11 residues. V dropped 2 bases and J dropped 7 bases, with 3 bases sitting between them. Germline CDR1 is ENHRY and CDR2 is SYGVKD. CDR3 loop: CAISEMNEQFF. CDR3 DNA: TGTGCCATCAGTGAGATGAATGAGCAGTTCTTC.

This clonotype was detected a few times. This chain joins TRBV20-1 and TRBJ2-7; D not certain. The germline V gene encodes CDR1 DFQATT and CDR2 SNEGSKA (reference sequence). This CDR3 has 12 residues. The V gene lost 1 base and the J gene lost 3 bases, with 7 bases spanning the gap. CDR3 protein: CSARAGLYEQYF. The CDR3 nucleotides read TGCAGTGCTAGAGCGGGTCTCTACGAGCAGTACTTC.

This clonotype was found many times. The chain links TRBV7-2 to TRBJ2-1; the match to TRBD2 covers 14 bases. V dropped 4 bases and J dropped 9; count of bases not matched to a gene: 8. From germline, CDR1 is SGHTA and CDR2 FQGNSA. The CDR3 covers 16 residues. Written as DNA, the CDR3 is TGTGCCAGCAGCTCGAGGGGACTAGCGGGAGTGCTTGAGCAGTTCTTC. It yields the protein CASSSRGLAGVLEQFF.

The table lists this clonotype with many counts. The rearrangement joins TRBV20-1 to TRBJ2-5; maybe TRBD1 (6 bases). V dropped 6 bases and J dropped 4 bases, with 12 bases sitting between them. Germline V gene data show CDR1 as DFQATT and CDR2 as SNEGSKA (reference sequence). This CDR3 region has 12 residues. CDR3 DNA sequence: TGCAGTGCCAGGGGAGTCGGAGAGACCCAGTACTTC. Its translation is CSARGVGETQYF.

This clonotype was picked up many times. This chain links TRBV11-2 with TRBJ1-2; D not certain. The germline CDR1 and CDR2 sequences are SGHAT and FQNNGV. The CDR3 loop spans 15 amino acids. Trimming took off 5 bases at V and 0 bases at J, with 13 bases between the two ends. The CDR3 is CASSALWGTNYGYTF. The CDR3 region has the DNA TGTGCCAGCAGCGCGCTGTGGGGTACTAACTATGGCTACACCTTC.

About this clonotype: A much larger clone lies one base from this, so it may be a read error. The chain joins TRBV11-2 to TRBJ2-4; D remains unclear. Germline V gene lookup returns CDR1 SGHAT and CDR2 FQNNGV. The CDR3 contains 14 residues. V was shortened by 0 bases and J by 3 bases, with 6 bases between the two germline ends. In DNA, the CDR3 is TGTGCCAGCAGCTTAGATCGCGACAAAAACATTCAGTACTTC. This sequence encodes CASSLDRDKNIQYF.

This clonotype was recorded a few times. V usage is TRBV24-1 and J usage is TRBJ2-5; 9 bases are shared with TRBD1. Germline V gene sequence: CDR1 KGHDR, CDR2 SFDVKD. J gave up 1 base and V 5 bases, and 7 bases lay outside the gene matches. This CDR3 is 16 amino acids long. In DNA form, the CDR3 reads TGTGCCACCAGTGCCCGGGACAGGGACCTCCAAGAGACCCAGTACTTC. Translated: CATSARDRDLQETQYF.

The J gene is TRBJ2-5, the V gene TRBV20-1; no clear D. The CDR3 length is 13 residues. Deletions cut 0 bases from V and 8 bases from J, with 13 bases between. CDR1 DFQATT and CDR2 SNEGSKA come from the germline V gene (reference sequence). The CDR3 DNA reads as TGCAGTGCTAGAGAGGAACCCCAAGTCACCCAGTACTTC. The encoded protein is CSAREEPQVTQYF.

This clonotype was picked up a small number of times. The CDR3 spells CASKAWSVQHSGNTIYF. CDR3 nucleotides: TGTGCCAGCAAGGCCTGGTCGGTGCAGCACTCTGGAAACACCATATATTTT. This sequence joins TRBV6-4 and TRBJ1-3; D is ambiguous. This CDR3 contains 17 residues. The V end lost 7 bases, the J end lost 0 bases, and 19 bases lay between the germline ends. From germline, CDR1 is MRHNA and CDR2 SNTAGT.

This clonotype was counted at least ten times. The chain uses TRBV7-9 and TRBJ1-2; the D gene is possibly TRBD1 (5 bases). The V gene's germline CDR1 is SEHNR and CDR2 FQNEAQ (reference sequence). The germline V and J ends were trimmed by 5 bases and 5 bases, with 18 bases remaining between them. This CDR3 contains 15 residues. The CDR3 DNA reads as TGTGCCAGCAGCCACGGGACCCCGGGGAAGTATGGCTACACCTTC. Translated, it gives CASSHGTPGKYGYTF. Supplemented by reference TRBV7-9 and TRBJ1-2, the full variable domain reads DTGVSQNPRHKITKRGQNVTFRCDPISEHNRLYWYRQTLGQGPEFLTYFQNEAQLEKSRLLSDRFSAERPKGSFSTLEIQRTEQGDSAMYLCASSHGTPGKYGYTFGSGTRLTVV.

A remark on this clonotype: The conserved final phenylalanine or tryptophan is absent from the CDR3, which likely points to a read error. The chain is built from TRBV29-1 and TRBJ2-2, with D uncertain. Trimming left V 6 bases short and J 4 bases short, with 6 bases between. Germline CDR1 SQVTM, CDR2 ANQGSEA. The CDR3 totals 11 residues. CDR3 residues: CSVSITGELFL. The CDR3 DNA follows: TGCAGCGTCTCTATCACCGGGGAGCTGTTTCTT.

The sample holds many counts of this clonotype. The CDR3 DNA is TGTGCCAGCAGCTTCGAGGACGTAAGCTCCTACGAGCAGTACTTC. This gives the protein CASSFEDVSSYEQYF. The chain joins TRBV7-2 to TRBJ2-7; D is ambiguous. V lost 3 bases to trimming and J lost 0 bases, with 12 bases between them. Looked up from germline, CDR1 is SGHTA and CDR2 is FQGNSA. The CDR3 runs 15 residues. The entire variable domain, with the rest obtained from reference TRBV7-2 and TRBJ2-7, is as follows: GAGVSQSPSNKVTEKGKDVELRCDPISGHTALYWYRQSLGQGLEFLIYFQGNSAPDKSGLPSDRFSAERTGGSVSTLTIQRTQQEDSAVYLCASSFEDVSSYEQYFGPGTRLTVT.

This clonotype was seen a handful of times. The chain links TRBV20-1 to TRBJ2-5, with 8 bases identical to TRBD1. The V gene end was trimmed by 6 bases and the J gene end by 2 bases; junction bases not matched to a gene: 14. The CDR3 has 16 residues. Germline CDR1 DFQATT, CDR2 SNEGSKA (reference sequence). The CDR3 loop reads CSARSYRGMPQETQYF. CDR3 DNA: TGCAGTGCCAGGTCCTACAGGGGGATGCCTCAAGAGACCCAGTACTTC.

The chain employs TRBV5-1 and TRBJ2-1; D is perhaps TRBD1 (5 bases). Trimming cost V 3 bases and J 2 bases, with 6 bases left between them. This CDR3 spans 13 amino acids. Germline V CDR1 and CDR2: SGHRS, YFSETQ. Written as DNA, the CDR3 is TGCGCCAGCAGCTCGGACACCTACAATGAGCAGTTCTTC. Translating it yields CASSSDTYNEQFF.

This clonotype has a handful of counts. The V gene is TRBV6-1, the J gene TRBJ2-5; 9 bases match TRBD1. The junction had 10 bases not matched to a gene; V was cut back by 9 bases and J by 5 bases. The CDR3 extends over 14 amino acids. Germline V lookup: CDR1 MNHNS, CDR2 SASEGT. The CDR3 loop is CASAGTGREETQYF. The CDR3 region has the DNA TGTGCCAGTGCCGGGACAGGGCGAGAGGAGACCCAGTACTTC.

Of note for this clonotype: This may come from a read error, since a much larger clone is one base off. In DNA, the CDR3 is TGCAGTGCTCAATCGGGGATAGCTAGTGAAAAACTGTTTTTT. This translates into CSAQSGIASEKLFF. The V call is TRBV20-1, the J call TRBJ1-4, with no clear D. The V and J ends lost 5 bases and 7 bases respectively, with 17 bases between them. The CDR3 runs 14 residues. Per the germline V gene, CDR1 is DFQATT and CDR2 is SNEGSKA (reference sequence).

Ten or more counts support this clonotype. The genes are TRBV29-1 and TRBJ2-7; 12 bases map to TRBD1. CDR1 is SQVTM, CDR2 ANQGSEA, per germline. With V trimmed by 4 bases and J by 8 bases, 9 bases remained unmatched. The CDR3 covers 14 residues. CDR3 in DNA: TGCAGCGTTGTGTGGGGGACAGGGGGCGGGAAGCAGTACTTC. Amino acid sequence: CSVVWGTGGGKQYF.

This clonotype was detected only a few times. In nucleotides, the CDR3 is TGTGCCAGCAGTTTAATGGGATTAGCCGGCTCTAACACCGGGGAGCTGTTTTTT. This gives the protein CASSLMGLAGSNTGELFF. This chain links TRBV12-3 or TRBV12-4 with TRBJ2-2; D is uncertain. Between the trimmed V and J ends, which lost 2 bases and 2 bases, there was a span of 18 bases. This CDR3 comprises 18 residues.

This clonotype occurred many times. The chain carries TRBV27 and TRBJ1-1; 8 bases map to TRBD1. After removal of 7 bases from V and 5 bases from J, the junction contained 21 bases not matched to a gene. This CDR3 comprises 18 residues. Per germline, CDR1 MNHEY and CDR2 SMNVEV (reference sequence). Written as DNA, the CDR3 is TGTGCCAGCACCATGATTCACCATCAGGGGGCAGGATGGACTGAAGCTTTCTTT. This gives the protein CASTMIHHQGAGWTEAFF.

This clonotype was seen a handful of times. This sequence joins TRBV5-1 and TRBJ2-2, with D unresolved. Trimming took off 0 bases at V and 4 bases at J, with 13 bases between the two ends. Germline V CDR1 and CDR2: SGHRS, YFSETQ. The CDR3 spans 16 residues. As DNA, the CDR3 is TGCGCCAGCAGCTTGGTGGTTAGCCCGGGCACCGGGGAGCTGTTTTTT. It is translated as CASSLVVSPGTGELFF.

This clonotype has at least ten counts. The rearrangement joins TRBV20-1 to TRBJ2-3; D unclear. With 0 bases removed from V and 2 bases from J, the gap between germline ends came to 12 bases. CDR1 is DFQATT, CDR2 SNEGSKA, per germline (reference sequence). The CDR3 extends over 15 amino acids. The CDR3 DNA is TGCAGTGCTAGAGATGCCGCAGCCAACACAGATACGCAGTATTTT. It encodes CSARDAAANTDTQYF.